The rows below give T cell receptor beta chains drawn from one sample of a study of beta chain features in type 1 diabetes. Profiled with immunoSEQ multiplex PCR; TCRdb holds only in-frame clones, not every one. The sample shows a few hundred thousand clones, roughly 14% of them seen only once. The sample was naive CD4+ T cells from blood. The source of these receptors is a man aged 25-40 years in good health. The CDR3 runs from the conserved cysteine through the conserved F or W. D genes are given only for firm matches. Not all rows give a size; the values are once, few, many and, for expanded clones, a class.

j_call: TRBJ2-5
clone_size: few
d_call: -
v_call: TRBV7-2
cdr3_nt: TGTGCCAGCAGTTTCGCCGGGACGTTCGGGGCGGAGACCCAGTACTTC
cdr3_aa: CASSFAGTFGAETQYF

j_call: TRBJ2-1
clone_size: -
d_call: TRBD2
v_call: TRBV19
cdr3_nt: TGTGCCAGTACCGGTTCAAGCGGGAGGGTCAATGAGCAGTTCTTC
cdr3_aa: CASTGSSGRVNEQFF

j_call: TRBJ2-1
clone_size: few
d_call: TRBD2
v_call: TRBV2
cdr3_nt: TGTGCCAGCAGTGAAAAGCGGGGGATCTACAATGAGCAGTTCTTC
cdr3_aa: CASSEKRGIYNEQFF

j_call: TRBJ2-2
clone_size: -
d_call: -
v_call: TRBV2
cdr3_nt: TGTGCCAGCAGTCGACAGTCCCCCGGGGAGCTGTTTTTT
cdr3_aa: CASSRQSPGELFF

j_call: TRBJ2-3
clone_size: -
d_call: TRBD1
v_call: TRBV13
cdr3_nt: TGTGCCAGCAGCACATACCGACAGGGGATCACAGATACGCAGTATTTT
cdr3_aa: CASSTYRQGITDTQYF

j_call: TRBJ2-7
clone_size: -
d_call: -
v_call: TRBV11-2
cdr3_nt: TGTGCCAGCAGCCGTAGGGCGGGCTACGAGCAGTACTTC
cdr3_aa: CASSRRAGYEQYF

j_call: TRBJ2-1
clone_size: few
d_call: TRBD2
v_call: TRBV25-1
cdr3_nt: TGTGCCAGCAGCGGGACTAGCGGGGTGAGGAGCTCCTACAATGAGCAGTTCTTC
cdr3_aa: CASSGTSGVRSSYNEQFF

j_call: TRBJ2-1
clone_size: -
d_call: TRBD2
v_call: TRBV6-1
cdr3_nt: TGTGCCAGCAATAAAGCTCCCCGCTTAGCGGGAGTTGGTAATGAGCAGTTCTTC
cdr3_aa: CASNKAPRLAGVGNEQFF

j_call: TRBJ1-4
clone_size: -
d_call: TRBD1
v_call: TRBV14
cdr3_nt: TGTGCCAGCAGCCCCCGACAGGGAAATGAAAAACTGTTTTTT
cdr3_aa: CASSPRQGNEKLFF

j_call: TRBJ1-1
clone_size: -
d_call: -
v_call: TRBV18
cdr3_nt: TGTGCCAGCTCACAAGAGTTAGGGGACACTGAAGCTTTCTTT
cdr3_aa: CASSQELGDTEAFF

j_call: TRBJ1-6
clone_size: -
d_call: -
v_call: TRBV6-5
cdr3_nt: TGTGCCAGCAGCAATGGTGGGTCACCCCTCCACTTT
cdr3_aa: CASSNGGSPLHF

j_call: TRBJ1-2
clone_size: few
d_call: -
v_call: TRBV30
cdr3_nt: TGTGCCACGGAGGCGGATTTTCGGATTTACACCTTC
cdr3_aa: CATEADFRIYTF

j_call: TRBJ1-3
clone_size: -
d_call: -
v_call: TRBV30
cdr3_nt: TGTGCCTGGAGTGTCTCGGGGAACACCATATATTTT
cdr3_aa: CAWSVSGNTIYF

j_call: TRBJ2-3
clone_size: -
d_call: TRBD2
v_call: TRBV4-1
cdr3_nt: TGCGCCAGCAGCCAAGGGACTAGCATGCCCAGCACAGATACGCAGTATTTT
cdr3_aa: CASSQGTSMPSTDTQYF

j_call: TRBJ1-1
clone_size: few
d_call: -
v_call: TRBV7-9
cdr3_nt: TGTGCCAGCAGCTTAAGGTCTTGGCAAACTGAAGCTTTCTTT
cdr3_aa: CASSLRSWQTEAFF

j_call: TRBJ1-1
clone_size: few
d_call: -
v_call: TRBV6-5
cdr3_nt: TGTGCCAGCAGTTCGCAGTATGAAGCTTTCTTT
cdr3_aa: CASSSQYEAFF

j_call: TRBJ2-5
clone_size: few
d_call: -
v_call: TRBV7-2
cdr3_nt: TGTGCCAGCAGCTTAACTAGATTTGGCCCCCAGTACTTC
cdr3_aa: CASSLTRFGPQYF